The entry that follows covers one T cell receptor beta chain sequence. What it binds is unknown. These data belong to a study of OX40 agonist ivuxolimab in advanced cancers. On the study more broadly: Those treated in dose escalation had hepatocellular carcinoma, melanoma, renal cell cancer or head and neck cancer.

General study findings and limits: Partial responders treated at 0.1-3.0 mg/kg exhibited clonal expansion among the lowest measured. Several nonresponders also turned out to have low normalized T-cell clonal expansion.

Data came from immunoSEQ multiplex PCR; TCRdb stores just in-frame clones and leaves some out. Among 50,000 to 75,000 clones, about nine tenths were seen once, and the ten largest hold 1.2%. Germline loops: CDR1 MNHEY, CDR2 SVGAGI. V was cut by 0 bases and J by 3 bases, with 5 bases left in between. The CDR3 is 13 amino acids. The chain joins TRBV6-5 to TRBJ2-5; D remains unclear. The sample here was CD4+ or CD8+ T cells sorted from blood, taken in a trial of the OX40 agonist ivuxolimab. This clonotype was sampled from an adult with an advanced solid tumor such as melanoma, head and neck, liver or kidney cancer. The CDR3 DNA is TGTGCCAGCAGTTACTCTGGCGAAGAGACCCAGTACTTC. Residues: CASSYSGEETQYF.